This T cell receptor beta chain was sequenced during a study of identical twins. Regarding the study as a whole: The study drew conclusions from cross-sectional statistical analysis, not from following the same donors. Alpha sequences out of frame and shared by twins had excess low generation probability.

About this clonotype: Its antigen is not identified.

The CDR3 consists of 14 residues. Germline V gives CDR1 LGHNA, CDR2 YSLEER. V shed 0 bases and J shed 3 bases, with 9 bases lying between them. cDNA carried unique molecular identifiers, and a universal primer site was added by template switching. From the 5' RACE reads, TCRdb called clonotypes with MiXCR, one entry per CDR3 protein. The sample carries around 500,000 distinct CDR3 sequences, over 12% recorded once. The sample also formed part of further work on yellow fever vaccine responses in identical twins.

Sequenced sample: CD4+ T cells sorted from blood. This clonotype was sampled from a woman aged 18-35 years in good health. The chain is built from TRBV4-3 and TRBJ2-7; maybe TRBD1 (6 bases). The CDR3 region is CASSQEARGYEQYF. The CDR3, as DNA: TGCGCCAGCAGCCAAGAGGCCAGGGGCTACGAGCAGTACTTC.